A single sample is the source of the 31 T cell receptor beta chains below, sequenced in a study of CD8+CD57+ T cells in acquired aplastic anemia. All patients picked for sequencing had shown, by flow cytometry, an expansion of CD8+CD57+ cells. Template material for TCR beta VDJ and CDR3 profiling consisted of genomic DNA. TCRdb re-analysed the reads in MiXCR, keeping a single row per CDR3 protein. The sample has 300,000 or so distinct CDR3 sequences; about 50% are singletons. The sequencing input was sorted CD4+, CD8+, or CD8+CD57+ T cells (not recorded which) from PBMCs. These TCRs come from a human donor with aplastic anemia.

V and J are TRBV7-2 and TRBJ1-5; D might be TRBD1 (6 bases). The germline CDR1 and CDR2 sequences are SGHTA and FQGNSA. The CDR3 totals 15 residues. Trimming left V 3 bases short and J 5 bases short, with 14 bases between. Here the CDR3 DNA reads TGTGCCAGCAGCTTTTTCGGGGGCGAGGATCAGCCCCAGCATTTT. Its protein product is CASSFFGGEDQPQHF.

In DNA form, the CDR3 reads TGTGCCAGCAGTGAGTTCCAGTACACAGATACGCAGTATTTT. It yields the protein CASSEFQYTDTQYF. The chain has TRBV25-1 and TRBJ2-3; D gene ambiguous. V shed 3 bases and J shed 2 bases, with 9 bases lying between them. The germline V gene encodes CDR1 MGHDK and CDR2 SYGVNS. There are 14 residues in the CDR3.

In the case of this clonotype: The CDR3 end shows no conserved phenylalanine or tryptophan, and so a read error is likely. CDR3 DNA: TGTGCCAGCCCGCAAGCTACGGGACAGGCTTATGGCTACACCCTC. The encoded protein is CASPQATGQAYGYTL. The rearrangement links TRBV16 to TRBJ1-2; 8 bases line up with TRBD1. The CDR3 loop spans 15 amino acids. Germline CDR1 and CDR2: KGHSY and FQNENV. The V segment lost 8 bases and the J segment 5 bases; nucleotides outside the gene matches: 13.

On this clonotype: This may arise from a read error, as a much more abundant clone is one base away. The chain recombines TRBV2 with TRBJ2-7; D perhaps matches TRBD1 (6 bases). The CDR3 runs to 13 residues. V was clipped by 5 bases and J by 7 bases, with 15 bases between them. The germline V gene has CDR1 SNHLY and CDR2 FYNNEI. The chain's CDR3 is CASSYFRDNEQYF. In DNA, the CDR3 is TGTGCCAGCAGTTACTTCCGGGACAATGAGCAGTACTTC.

The chain has TRBV7-9 and TRBJ1-5; no clear D gene. With 6 bases removed from V and 3 bases from J, the gap between germline ends came to 9 bases. The CDR3 consists of 13 residues. CDR1 is SEHNR, CDR2 FQNEAQ, per germline (reference sequence). In DNA, the CDR3 is TGTGCCAGCAGTCCAAAGGCCAATCAGCCCCAGCATTTT. Translation: CASSPKANQPQHF.

This clonotype was recorded at least ten times. The J gene is TRBJ1-1, the V gene TRBV7-8, with D unresolved. The CDR3 length is 13 residues. Trimming cost V 5 bases and J 9 bases, with 16 bases left between them. Germline values: CDR1 SGHVS, CDR2 FQNEAQ. As DNA, the CDR3 is TGTGCCAGCAGCCCAGACGGATTGGTCAAAGCTTTCTTT. Protein: CASSPDGLVKAFF.

This clonotype has a count of ten or more. The chain joins TRBV2 to TRBJ2-5; 12 bases match TRBD2. The CDR3 spans 19 residues. Losses at the gene ends were 6 bases for V and 0 bases for J; bases not matched to a gene: 14. CDR1 is SNHLY and CDR2 is FYNNEI in the germline V gene. The CDR3 protein is CASRRGLAGTNWYQETQYF. The CDR3 region has the DNA TGTGCCAGCAGGCGAGGACTAGCGGGAACCAACTGGTACCAAGAGACCCAGTACTTC.

This clonotype was picked up many times. V and J are TRBV20-1 and TRBJ2-1, with TRBD2 matching 14 bases. V lost 2 bases to trimming and J lost 4 bases; unmatched junction nucleotides: 1. The CDR3 runs to 15 residues. Per germline, CDR1 DFQATT and CDR2 SNEGSKA (reference sequence). The CDR3 sequence is CSARRLAGGYNEQFF. Written as DNA, the CDR3 is TGCAGTGCTAGAAGACTAGCGGGGGGGTACAATGAGCAGTTCTTC.

The CDR3 loop is CASSPNTGGSLYGYTF. The CDR3 bases are TGTGCCAGCAGCCCGAATACAGGGGGCTCTCTTTATGGCTACACCTTC. The chain is built from TRBV2 and TRBJ1-2; TRBD1 aligns across 9 bases. The germline CDR1 and CDR2 sequences are SNHLY and FYNNEI. The CDR3 contains 16 residues. Trimming at V came to 6 bases and at J to 5 bases, leaving 13 bases not matched to a gene.

The genes are TRBV20-1 and TRBJ2-5; TRBD1 matches 7 bases. Unmatched junction bases numbered 6, after V lost 6 bases and J lost 2 bases. The CDR3 is 13 amino acids. Germline CDR1 and CDR2: DFQATT and SNEGSKA (reference sequence). This CDR3 is CSARDSRQETQYF. The CDR3 DNA reads TGCAGTGCCCGGGACAGTAGGCAAGAGACCCAGTACTTC.

This chain joins TRBV7-2 and TRBJ1-2; 10 nucleotides align to TRBD1. Germline values: CDR1 SGHTA, CDR2 FQGNSA. V was pared by 4 bases and J by 8 bases, with 10 bases of the junction left unmatched. This CDR3 is 15 amino acids long. CDR3 nucleotides: TGTGCCAGCAGCTCCTTCTCGGACAGGGGGTACGGCTACACCTTC. Amino acid sequence: CASSSFSDRGYGYTF.

The gene calls are TRBV5-1 and TRBJ2-2; a weak D match, TRBD1 (6 bases). CDR1 SGHRS and CDR2 YFSETQ come from the germline V gene. The length of the CDR3 is 14 residues. The V end lost 4 bases, the J end lost 5 bases, and 12 bases lay between the germline ends. CDR3 sequence reads: CASSQDSPTGELFF. CDR3 DNA sequence: TGCGCCAGCAGCCAGGACAGTCCAACCGGGGAGCTGTTTTTT.

This clonotype was recorded at least ten times. The V and J genes are TRBV3-1 and TRBJ2-5; 13 nucleotides match TRBD2. The V segment lost 1 base and the J segment 7 bases; nucleotides outside the gene matches: 3. The length of the CDR3 is 15 residues. Germline CDR1 and CDR2: LGHDT and YNNKEL (reference sequence). In nucleotides, the CDR3 is TGTGCCAGCAGCCAAGTAGGGACTAGCGGGGTGACCCAGTACTTC. Translating gives CASSQVGTSGVTQYF.

Concerning this clonotype itself: As the CDR3 is not closed by the conserved phenylalanine or tryptophan, this likely results from a read error. This chain links TRBV6-5 with TRBJ2-2; no definite D call. Trimming took off 5 bases at V and 5 bases at J, with 6 bases between the two ends. Germline V CDR1 and CDR2: MNHEY, SVGAGI. The CDR3 runs 12 residues. The CDR3 region is CASSTVTGELFL. CDR3 bases: TGTGCCAGCAGTACAGTAACCGGGGAGCTGTTTCTT.

This chain uses TRBV2 with TRBJ2-1; D is perhaps TRBD1 or TRBD2 (5 bases each). There are 12 residues in the CDR3. Germline CDR1 SNHLY, CDR2 FYNNEI. Trimming stripped 10 bases from V and 3 bases from J, with 10 bases between. The CDR3 loop reads CAKGPFYNEQFF. The DNA of the CDR3 is TGTGCCAAGGGACCTTTCTACAATGAGCAGTTCTTC.

This clonotype was seen only a few times. The chain joins TRBV7-2 to TRBJ2-1; D remains unclear. CDR1 SGHTA and CDR2 FQGNSA come from the germline V gene. The CDR3 loop spans 13 amino acids. Trimming pared 3 bases from V and 9 bases from J, leaving 12 bases between. CDR3 DNA: TGTGCCAGCAGCTTCACAACTGTTGGTGAGCAGTTCTTC. Translating it yields CASSFTTVGEQFF.

The rearrangement links TRBV19 to TRBJ2-6; D remains ambiguous. Germline V gene lookup returns CDR1 LNHDA and CDR2 SQIVND (reference sequence). V was pared by 9 bases and J by 14 bases, with 14 bases between. This CDR3 is built from 11 residues. The CDR3 sequence: CASCGRKLLTF. The CDR3 coding sequence is TGTGCCAGCTGTGGACGGAAGCTCCTGACTTTC.

This clonotype was found once. The chain carries TRBV29-1 and TRBJ2-3, with D possibly TRBD2 on 5 matching bases. Trimming took 6 bases from V and 3 from J, leaving 13 bases between them. The length of the CDR3 is 13 residues. The germline gives CDR1 SQVTM, CDR2 ANQGSEA. The CDR3 sequence: CSVEAPPTDTQYF. The CDR3 coding sequence is TGCAGCGTGGAGGCCCCGCCGACAGATACGCAGTATTTT.

In this sample, this clonotype turned up a few times. The genes are TRBV29-1 and TRBJ1-2, with D possibly TRBD1 on 6 matching bases. Germline CDR1 and CDR2: SQVTM and ANQGSEA. Trimming took off 5 bases at V and 2 bases at J, with 9 bases between the two ends. This CDR3 has 12 amino acids. This CDR3 is CSVLGANYGYTF. The CDR3 region has the DNA TGCAGCGTTTTGGGGGCAAACTATGGCTACACCTTC. The variable domain in full, completed from reference TRBV29-1 and TRBJ1-2, reads SAVISQKPSRDICQRGTSLTIQCQVDSQVTMMFWYRQQPGQSLTLIATANQGSEATYESGFVIDKFPISRPNLTFSTLTVSNMSPEDSSIYLCSVLGANYGYTFGSGTRLTVV.

The V gene is TRBV2, the J gene TRBJ1-5; D is perhaps TRBD1 (5 bases). The CDR3 is 14 amino acids. The germline gives CDR1 SNHLY, CDR2 FYNNEI. V was shortened by 1 base and J by 6 bases, with 10 bases between the two germline ends. The CDR3: CASSEVAGSQPQHF. CDR3 bases: TGTGCCAGCAGTGAAGTCGCAGGGAGTCAGCCCCAGCATTTT.

The gene calls are TRBV5-1 and TRBJ1-2, with a weak D call TRBD1 (6 bases). The CDR3 is made up of 16 amino acids. Germline V lookup: CDR1 SGHRS, CDR2 YFSETQ. V was shortened by 2 bases and J by 8 bases, with 22 bases between the two germline ends. CDR3 sequence reads: CASSFRTSGGSEGYTF. The CDR3 DNA reads as TGCGCCAGCAGCTTTCGTACTAGCGGGGGCTCTGAAGGCTACACCTTC.

The rearrangement links TRBV7-3 to TRBJ2-7; 10 positions match TRBD1. The CDR3 consists of 15 residues. The germline V gene has CDR1 SGHTA and CDR2 FQGTGA. V trimming: 0 bases; J trimming: 5 bases; junction bases outside the gene matches: 4. DNA of the CDR3: TGTGCCAGCAGCTTAACGGGACAGGGGTACCACGAGCAGTACTTC. It specifies CASSLTGQGYHEQYF.

This clonotype was seen ten or more times. The V call is TRBV5-8, the J call TRBJ2-1; 9 bases line up with TRBD1. This CDR3 region has 16 residues. With V trimmed by 3 bases and J by 4 bases, 8 bases remained unmatched. Germline CDR1 and CDR2: SGHTS and YDEGEE. This CDR3 reads CASSSTGGVGYNEQFF. CDR3 sequence (DNA): TGTGCCAGCAGCTCCACAGGGGGCGTTGGTTACAATGAGCAGTTCTTC.

This clonotype was found a few times. This chain uses TRBV2 with TRBJ1-2; no clear D gene. V lost 3 bases to trimming and J lost 5 bases, with 16 bases between them. Germline loops: CDR1 SNHLY, CDR2 FYNNEI. There are 15 residues in the CDR3. CDR3 sequence: CASSEQLMGLYGYTF. For the CDR3, the DNA is TGTGCCAGCAGTGAGCAACTCATGGGCCTTTATGGCTACACCTTC.

This clonotype was seen many times. This chain links TRBV7-2 with TRBJ2-5; TRBD2 matches 11 bases. The CDR3 extends over 16 amino acids. V was clipped by 1 base and J by 4 bases; unmatched bases: 5. In germline, CDR1 is SGHTA, CDR2 FQGNSA. DNA for the CDR3: TGTGCCAGCAGCTTAGTGTTAGCGGGGGGGGGAGAGACCCAGTACTTC. This translates into CASSLVLAGGGETQYF.

The V and J genes are TRBV29-1 and TRBJ2-7, with 8 bases lining up with TRBD1. CDR1 and CDR2 from the germline V gene are SQVTM and ANQGSEA. Germline trimming cut 3 bases from V and 3 bases from J; bases unmatched to any gene: 1. CDR3 size: 12 residues. In DNA, the CDR3 is TGCAGCGTTGACGGGACAGGCTACGAGCAGTACTTC. The encoded protein is CSVDGTGYEQYF.

V and J are TRBV15 and TRBJ1-1, with TRBD1 matching over 7 bases. The CDR3 is made up of 13 amino acids. The V gene end was trimmed by 5 bases and the J gene end by 4 bases; junction bases not matched to a gene: 4. Germline CDR1 and CDR2: LNHNV and YYDKDF (reference sequence). The CDR3 DNA is TGTGCCACCAGCCTTACAGGGGTCACTGAAGCTTTCTTT. It specifies CATSLTGVTEAFF.

This rearrangement joins TRBV15 to TRBJ2-2; D is possibly TRBD2 (6 bases). CDR1 and CDR2 (germline): LNHNV, YYDKDF (reference sequence). V lost 5 bases to trimming and J lost 1 base, with 8 bases between them. The CDR3 runs to 14 residues. CDR3 coding DNA: TGTGCCACCAGCCTGACTAGGAACACCGGGGAGCTGTTTTTT. It encodes CATSLTRNTGELFF.

In its sample, this clonotype was seen many times. CDR3 sequence reads: CASSQGLDTEAFF. CDR3 nucleotide sequence: TGTGCCAGCAGCCAAGGACTTGATACTGAAGCTTTCTTT. The chain recombines TRBV5-5 with TRBJ1-1; D gene unclear. V was pared by 4 bases and J by 5 bases, with 12 bases between. The CDR3 is made up of 13 amino acids. Germline V gene sequence: CDR1 SGHKS, CDR2 YYEKEE (reference sequence). The entire variable domain, with the rest obtained from reference TRBV5-5 and TRBJ1-1, is as follows: DAGVTQSPTHLIKTRGQQVTLRCSPISGHKSVSWYQQVLGQGPQFIFQYYEKEERGRGNFPDRFSARQFPNYSSELNVNALLLGDSALYLCASSQGLDTEAFFGQGTRLTVV.

Notes on this clonotype: One end of the junction fails to match germline, which may point to a read error. This chain links TRBV18 with TRBJ1-3; TRBD1 agrees at 10 bases. Germline loops: CDR1 KGHSH, CDR2 LQKENI. This CDR3 spans 16 amino acids. DNA for the CDR3: TGTGCCAGCCCACCCTCCGGGACAGGGGCTGGAAACACCATATATTTT. This translates into CASPPSGTGAGNTIYF. Variable domain in full (rest from reference TRBV18 and TRBJ1-3): NAGVMQNPRHLVRRRGQEARLRCSPMKGHSHVYWYRQLPEEGLKFMVYLQKENIIDESGMPKERFSAEFPKEGPSILRIQQVVRGDSAAYFCASPPSGTGAGNTIYFGEGSWLTVV.

The genes are TRBV5-1 and TRBJ2-2; TRBD1 aligns across 8 bases. This CDR3 spans 14 amino acids. V lost 3 bases and J lost 4; bases outside the gene matches: 2. Germline values: CDR1 SGHRS, CDR2 YFSETQ. CDR3 sequence (DNA): TGCGCCAGCAGCTCGGGACAGGTCACCGGGGAGCTGTTTTTT. It yields the protein CASSSGQVTGELFF.